A selection of T cell receptor beta chains follows, all from one sample in a study of blood T cells in healthy people across ages. From the 5' RACE reads, TCRdb called clonotypes with MiXCR, one entry per CDR3 protein. The sample holds roughly 800,000 distinct CDR3 sequences, 20% to 25% seen once. The same specimen was also included in a second study, on T cells of mothers and their children.

Material for sequencing was blood. These receptor sequences come from a boy aged 10-17 years in good health. Both conserved end residues are part of each CDR3. Each record gives: V gene, D gene, clone size, J gene, CDR3 protein, CDR3 DNA. A D gene is named only where the DNA matches it firmly. Not all rows give a size; the values are once, few, many and, for expanded clones, a class.

TRBV7-8,TRBD1,.,TRBJ1-1,CASSSPGQLMNTEAFF,TGTGCCAGCAGCTCCCCGGGACAGCTAATGAACACTGAAGCTTTCTTT
TRBV10-3,TRBD1,.,TRBJ2-7,CAISGGTAYEQYF,TGTGCCATCAGTGGGGGGACAGCCTACGAGCAGTACTTC
TRBV20-1,TRBD2,many,TRBJ2-3,CSARRAGGPADTQYF,TGCAGTGCTAGGCGGGCGGGAGGGCCCGCAGATACGCAGTATTTT
TRBV5-6,TRBD1,.,TRBJ2-1,CASSRRDRANEQFF,TGTGCCAGCAGCCGCCGGGACAGGGCAAATGAGCAGTTCTTC
TRBV4-2,TRBD2,.,TRBJ2-1,CASSQVTSGNPEQFF,TGTGCCAGCAGCCAAGTGACTAGCGGGAACCCTGAGCAGTTCTTC
TRBV9,.,.,TRBJ1-1,CASSTQTTVNTEAFF,TGTGCCAGCAGCACTCAAACGACGGTGAACACTGAAGCTTTCTTT
TRBV28,.,.,TRBJ1-6,CASSLRPGASSPLHF,TGTGCCAGCAGTTTAAGGCCGGGGGCGTCTTCACCCCTCCACTTT
TRBV6-5,.,few,TRBJ1-2,CASSLGGGMSGYTF,TGTGCCAGCAGTCTGGGTGGGGGGATGAGCGGCTACACCTTC
TRBV3-1,TRBD2,.,TRBJ2-5,CASSQDRASGGETQYF,TGTGCCAGCAGCCAAGATCGGGCTAGCGGGGGAGAGACCCAGTACTTC
TRBV28,TRBD2,many,TRBJ2-7,CASSGFGDYLSREQYF,TGTGCCAGCAGTGGATTCGGGGACTACCTTTCTCGGGAGCAGTACTTC
TRBV6-6,TRBD2,many,TRBJ2-7,CASSYALASTYEQYF,TGTGCCAGCAGTTATGCACTAGCGAGTACCTACGAGCAGTACTTC
TRBV20-1,.,.,TRBJ2-7,CSATLAPYEQYF,TGCAGTGCTACTTTAGCGCCCTACGAGCAGTACTTC
TRBV6-2/TRBV6-3,TRBD2,few,TRBJ2-3,CASRSLAVTDTQYF,TGTGCCAGCCGATCACTAGCGGTTACAGATACGCAGTATTTT
TRBV3-1,TRBD2,.,TRBJ2-3,CASSQVSSGGAAQYF,TGTGCCAGCAGCCAAGTGTCTAGCGGGGGGGCCGCGCAGTATTTT
TRBV2,TRBD1,.,TRBJ1-2,CASRAGTGYSYGYTF,TGTGCCAGCAGGGCCGGGACAGGGTACTCCTATGGCTACACCTTC
TRBV20-1,.,.,TRBJ2-1,CSASVFNEQFF,TGCAGTGCTAGCGTGTTCAATGAGCAGTTCTTC
TRBV20-1,.,.,TRBJ2-5,CSARVGSGETQYF,TGCAGTGCTAGAGTTGGGAGTGGAGAGACCCAGTACTTC
TRBV15,.,.,TRBJ2-3,CATSSTGSTDTQYF,TGTGCCACCAGCAGTACAGGGAGCACAGATACGCAGTATTTT
TRBV24-1,TRBD2,.,TRBJ2-5,CATSDPGGDQETQYF,TGTGCCACCAGTGACCCCGGGGGGGATCAAGAGACCCAGTACTTC